This T cell receptor (beta chain) stems from a study of blood T cells in healthy people across ages. The study drew donors from healthy Caucasian individuals in Russia aged 6 to 90. Next came a second PCR, run for about 6 to 12 cycles, which used a sample-barcoded 5' primer along with a J-beta primer mix. Each cDNA molecule was tagged by a template-switch adaptor that had 12 random nucleotides. From the 5' RACE reads, TCRdb called clonotypes with MiXCR, one entry per CDR3 protein. The table shows some 1,000,000 distinct CDR3 sequences, with around 25% occurring only once. The CDR3 is 14 amino acids. V lost 4 bases and J 8 bases, leaving 15 bases between the germline ends. These data are also associated with another study on T cells of mothers and their children. This second report adds: Donation involved a few healthy Caucasian mothers and the six children that they had.

This chain connects TRBV12-3 or TRBV12-4 to TRBJ2-4; tentatively, D is TRBD1 (6 bases). The specimen was blood. The sequence came from a girl aged 2 to 10 in good health. CDR3 nucleotides: TGTGCCAGCAGTTCCTCAGGGGTCTATGACATTCAGTACTTC. This sequence encodes CASSSSGVYDIQYF.